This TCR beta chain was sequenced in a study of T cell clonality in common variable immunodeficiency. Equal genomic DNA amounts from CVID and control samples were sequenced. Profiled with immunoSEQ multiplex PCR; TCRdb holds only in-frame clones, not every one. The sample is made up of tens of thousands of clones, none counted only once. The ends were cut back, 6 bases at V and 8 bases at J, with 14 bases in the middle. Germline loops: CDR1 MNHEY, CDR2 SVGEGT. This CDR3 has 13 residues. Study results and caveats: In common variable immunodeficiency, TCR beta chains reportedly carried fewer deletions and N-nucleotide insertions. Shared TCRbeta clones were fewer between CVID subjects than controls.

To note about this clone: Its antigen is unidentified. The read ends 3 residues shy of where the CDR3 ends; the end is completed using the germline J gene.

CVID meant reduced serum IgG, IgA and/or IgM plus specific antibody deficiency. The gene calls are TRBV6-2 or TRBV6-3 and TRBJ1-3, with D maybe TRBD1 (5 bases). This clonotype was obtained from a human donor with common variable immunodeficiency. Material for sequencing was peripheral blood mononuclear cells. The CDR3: CASRDSTEDTIYF. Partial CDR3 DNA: TGTGCCAGCAGAGACAGTACGGAGGACACC.